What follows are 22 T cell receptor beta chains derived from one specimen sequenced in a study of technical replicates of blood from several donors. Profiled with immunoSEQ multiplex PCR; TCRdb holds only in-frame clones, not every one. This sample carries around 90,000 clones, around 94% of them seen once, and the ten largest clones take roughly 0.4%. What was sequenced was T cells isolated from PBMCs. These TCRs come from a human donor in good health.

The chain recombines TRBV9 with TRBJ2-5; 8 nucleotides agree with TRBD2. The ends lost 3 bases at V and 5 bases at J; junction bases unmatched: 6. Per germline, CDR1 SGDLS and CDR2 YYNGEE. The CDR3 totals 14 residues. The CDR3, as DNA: TGTGCCAGCAGCGGTTCTAGCGGGCGGGAGACCCAGTACTTC. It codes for CASSGSSGRETQYF.

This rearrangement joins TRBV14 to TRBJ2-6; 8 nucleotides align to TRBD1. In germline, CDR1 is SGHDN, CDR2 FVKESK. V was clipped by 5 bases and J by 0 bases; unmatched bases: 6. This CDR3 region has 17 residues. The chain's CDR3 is CASSADRAASGANVLTF. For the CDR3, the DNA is TGTGCCAGCAGCGCGGACAGGGCTGCCTCTGGGGCCAACGTCCTGACTTTC.

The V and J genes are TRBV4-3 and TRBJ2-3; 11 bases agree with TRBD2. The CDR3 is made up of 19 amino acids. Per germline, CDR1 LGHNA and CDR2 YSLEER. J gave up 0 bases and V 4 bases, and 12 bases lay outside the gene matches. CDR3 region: CASSPLGLAGGLSTDTQYF. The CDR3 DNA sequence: TGCGCCAGCAGCCCGTTAGGGCTAGCGGGAGGCCTGAGCACAGATACGCAGTATTTT.

The CDR3 DNA is TGTGCCACCGGAACGGGTGAAAAACTGTTTTTT. Protein: CATGTGEKLFF. V is TRBV28 and J is TRBJ1-4; D remains unclear. The CDR3 has 11 residues. From germline, CDR1 is MDHEN and CDR2 SYDVKM. Trimming shortened V by 10 bases and J by 7 bases, and 10 bases separated the two germline ends.

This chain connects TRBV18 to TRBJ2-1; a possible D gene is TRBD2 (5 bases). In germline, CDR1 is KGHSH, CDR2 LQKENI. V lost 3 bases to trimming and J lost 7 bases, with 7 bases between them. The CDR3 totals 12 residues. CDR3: CASSPPGNEQFF. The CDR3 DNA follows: TGTGCCAGCTCACCCCCGGGGAATGAGCAGTTCTTC.

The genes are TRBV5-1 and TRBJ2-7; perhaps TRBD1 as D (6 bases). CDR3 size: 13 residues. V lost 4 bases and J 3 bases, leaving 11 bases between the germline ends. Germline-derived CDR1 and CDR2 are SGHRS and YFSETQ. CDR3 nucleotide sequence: TGCGCCAGCAGCCTTGGACAGTACTACGAGCAGTACTTC. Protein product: CASSLGQYYEQYF.

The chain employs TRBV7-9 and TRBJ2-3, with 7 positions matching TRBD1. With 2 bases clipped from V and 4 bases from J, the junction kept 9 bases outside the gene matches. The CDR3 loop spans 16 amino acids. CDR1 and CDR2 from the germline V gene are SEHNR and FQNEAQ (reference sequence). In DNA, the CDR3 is TGTGCCAGCAGCTTAAGGGACAGAAGGTTTGCAGATACGCAGTATTTT. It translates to CASSLRDRRFADTQYF.

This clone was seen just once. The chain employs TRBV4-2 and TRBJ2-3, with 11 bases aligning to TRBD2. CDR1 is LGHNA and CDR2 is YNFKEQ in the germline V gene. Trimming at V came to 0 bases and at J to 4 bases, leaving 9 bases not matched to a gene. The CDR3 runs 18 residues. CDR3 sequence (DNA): TGTGCCAGCAGCCAAGAGTGGCTAGCGGGAGGTGGCGCAGATACGCAGTATTTT. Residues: CASSQEWLAGGGADTQYF.

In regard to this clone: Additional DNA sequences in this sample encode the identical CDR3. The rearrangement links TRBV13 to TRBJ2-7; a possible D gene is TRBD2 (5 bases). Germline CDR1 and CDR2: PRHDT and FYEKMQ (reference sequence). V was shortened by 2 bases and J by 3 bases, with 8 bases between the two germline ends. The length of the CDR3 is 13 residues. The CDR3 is CASSLSGFYEQYF. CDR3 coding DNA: TGTGCCAGCAGCTTATCGGGGTTCTACGAGCAGTACTTC.

The CDR3 coding sequence is TGCGCCAGCAGTACTCCCGGGACAGGTTACACAGATACGCAGTATTTT. Protein product: CASSTPGTGYTDTQYF. J is TRBJ2-3 and V is TRBV23-1; 8 bases fit TRBD1. TRBV23-1 is designated an ORF whose function remains uncertain. J lost 2 bases, V lost 5 bases, and 9 bases had no gene match. This CDR3 contains 16 residues.

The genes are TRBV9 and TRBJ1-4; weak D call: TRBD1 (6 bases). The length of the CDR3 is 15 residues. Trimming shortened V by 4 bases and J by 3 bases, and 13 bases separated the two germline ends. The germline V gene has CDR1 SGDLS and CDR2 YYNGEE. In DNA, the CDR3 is TGTGCCAGCAGCCCGTCAGGGGATTCTAATGAAAAACTGTTTTTT. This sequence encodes CASSPSGDSNEKLFF.

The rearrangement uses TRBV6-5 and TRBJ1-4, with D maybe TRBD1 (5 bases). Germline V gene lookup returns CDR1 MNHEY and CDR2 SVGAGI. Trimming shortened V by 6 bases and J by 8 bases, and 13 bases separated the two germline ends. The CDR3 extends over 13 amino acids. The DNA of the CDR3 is TGTGCCAGCAGAGTGGGGGGGACGGAAAAACTGTTTTTT. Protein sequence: CASRVGGTEKLFF.

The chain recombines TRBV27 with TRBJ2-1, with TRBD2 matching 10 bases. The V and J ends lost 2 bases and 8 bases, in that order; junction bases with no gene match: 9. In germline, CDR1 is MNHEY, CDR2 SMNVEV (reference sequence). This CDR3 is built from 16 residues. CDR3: CASSLALAGAPDEQFF. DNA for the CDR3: TGTGCCAGCAGTTTAGCCCTAGCGGGAGCTCCGGATGAGCAGTTCTTC.

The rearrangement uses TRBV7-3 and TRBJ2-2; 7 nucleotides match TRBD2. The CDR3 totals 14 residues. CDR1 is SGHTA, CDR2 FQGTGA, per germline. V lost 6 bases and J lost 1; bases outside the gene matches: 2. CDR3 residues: CASRASGNTGELFF. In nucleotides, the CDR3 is TGTGCCAGCAGGGCTAGCGGGAACACCGGGGAGCTGTTTTTT.

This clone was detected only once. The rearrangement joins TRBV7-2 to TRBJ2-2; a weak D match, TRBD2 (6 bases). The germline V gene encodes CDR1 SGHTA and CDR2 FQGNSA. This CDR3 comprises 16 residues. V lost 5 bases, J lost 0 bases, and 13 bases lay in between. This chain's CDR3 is CASSLGDFTNTGELFF. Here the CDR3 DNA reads TGTGCCAGCAGCCTGGGGGACTTTACGAACACCGGGGAGCTGTTTTTT.

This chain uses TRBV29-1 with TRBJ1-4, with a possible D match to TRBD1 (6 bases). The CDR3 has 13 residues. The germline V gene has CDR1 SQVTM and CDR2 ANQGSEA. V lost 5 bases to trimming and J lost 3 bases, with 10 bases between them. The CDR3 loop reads CSVLQGPNEKLFF. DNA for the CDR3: TGCAGCGTTCTCCAGGGGCCTAATGAAAAACTGTTTTTT. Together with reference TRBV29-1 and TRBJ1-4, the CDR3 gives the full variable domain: SAVISQKPSRDICQRGTSLTIQCQVDSQVTMMFWYRQQPGQSLTLIATANQGSEATYESGFVIDKFPISRPNLTFSTLTVSNMSPEDSSIYLCSVLQGPNEKLFFGSGTQLSVL.

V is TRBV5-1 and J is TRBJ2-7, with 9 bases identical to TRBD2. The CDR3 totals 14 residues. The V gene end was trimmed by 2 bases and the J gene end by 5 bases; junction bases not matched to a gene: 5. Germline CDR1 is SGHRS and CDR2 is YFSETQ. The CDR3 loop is CASSFLAGEDEQYF. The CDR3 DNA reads TGCGCCAGCAGCTTTTTAGCGGGAGAGGACGAGCAGTACTTC.

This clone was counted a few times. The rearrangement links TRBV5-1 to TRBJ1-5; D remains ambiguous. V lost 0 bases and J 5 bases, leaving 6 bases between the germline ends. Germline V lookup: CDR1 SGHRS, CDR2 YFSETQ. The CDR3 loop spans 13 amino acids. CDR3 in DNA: TGCGCCAGCAGCTTGGAAGTAGATCAGCCCCAGCATTTT. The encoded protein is CASSLEVDQPQHF.

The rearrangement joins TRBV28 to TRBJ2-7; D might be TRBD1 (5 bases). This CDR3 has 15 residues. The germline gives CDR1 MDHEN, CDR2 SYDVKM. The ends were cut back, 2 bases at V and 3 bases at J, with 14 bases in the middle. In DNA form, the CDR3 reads TGTGCCAGCAGTTTAACCAGGGTCTTCTTCTACGAGCAGTACTTC. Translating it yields CASSLTRVFFYEQYF.

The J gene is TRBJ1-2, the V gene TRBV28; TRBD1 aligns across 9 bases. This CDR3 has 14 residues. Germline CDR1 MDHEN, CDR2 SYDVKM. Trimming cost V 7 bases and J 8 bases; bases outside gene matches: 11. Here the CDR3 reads CASTRTGGGWGYTF. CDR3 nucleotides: TGTGCCAGCACCCGAACAGGGGGCGGTTGGGGCTACACCTTC.

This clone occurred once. The chain's CDR3 is CATSRVGQGLQPQHF. As DNA, the CDR3 is TGTGCCACCAGCAGAGTGGGACAGGGGCTTCAGCCCCAGCATTTT. The V and J genes are TRBV15 and TRBJ1-5, with 10 bases identical to TRBD1. The J segment lost 6 bases and the V segment lost 1 base, leaving 3 bases of the junction unmatched. The CDR3 consists of 15 residues. Per the germline V gene, CDR1 is LNHNV and CDR2 is YYDKDF (reference sequence).

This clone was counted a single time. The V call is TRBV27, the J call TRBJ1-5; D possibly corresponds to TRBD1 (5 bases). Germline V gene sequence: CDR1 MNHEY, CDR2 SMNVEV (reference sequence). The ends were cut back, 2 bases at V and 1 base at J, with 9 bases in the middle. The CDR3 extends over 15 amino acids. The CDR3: CASSLGPGSNQPQHF. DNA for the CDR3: TGTGCCAGCAGTTTAGGGCCAGGGAGCAATCAGCCCCAGCATTTT.